These T cell receptor beta chains were read from a single sample in a study of blood T cell repertoires in COVID-19. Using immunoSEQ multiplex PCR, the repertoire was profiled, and TCRdb retains in-frame clones only, with some absent. Here the sample spans approximately 90,000 clones, roughly 88% being singletons. Sequencing was done on a sample of peripheral blood. The receptors shown here come from a man aged 55 to 70 with acute or convalescent COVID-19. Both conserved end residues are part of each CDR3. The D gene is left open where the match is weak. Not all rows give a size; the values are once, few, many and, for expanded clones, a class.

>TRBJ2-7|TRBV19|NA|few
TGTGCCAGTAGTCCACAGGGACGGGGTCGATACGAGCAGTACTTC
CASSPQGRGRYEQYF
>TRBJ2-7|TRBV30|NA|NA
TGTGCCTGGAGTGTACTGGACGAGCAGTACTTC
CAWSVLDEQYF
>TRBJ1-3|TRBV7-9|NA|NA
TGTGCCAGCAGGGGCGACGTGTACTCTGGAAACACCATATATTTT
CASRGDVYSGNTIYF
>TRBJ2-5|TRBV12-5|NA|NA
TGTGCTAGTTTGGGTACGGGGGAGAGGGAGACCCAGTACTTC
CASLGTGERETQYF
>TRBJ2-7|TRBV18|NA|NA
TGTGCCAGCTCGGCTAGCGCCACCTACGAGCAGTACTTC
CASSASATYEQYF
>TRBJ1-1|TRBV28|NA|NA
TGTGCCAGCAGTCCGAGATCCGAGTCGGACACTGAAGCTTTCTTT
CASSPRSESDTEAFF
>TRBJ1-1|TRBV5-1|NA|NA
TGCGCCAGCAGCCGACTACGGACGGGGAACACTGAAGCTTTCTTT
CASSRLRTGNTEAFF
>TRBJ1-1|TRBV25-1|TRBD1|NA
TGTGCCAGCGGCCGAGGGGGCCTAAACACTGAAGCTTTCTTT
CASGRGGLNTEAFF
>TRBJ1-2|TRBV25-1|NA|NA
TGTGCCAGCAGTGGGGGGCCGTCTAACTATGGCTACACCTTC
CASSGGPSNYGYTF
>TRBJ2-1|TRBV2|NA|NA
TGTGCCAGCAGTGAAGGATCTAACTACAATGAGCAGTTCTTC
CASSEGSNYNEQFF
>TRBJ1-6|TRBV4-2|NA|NA
TGTGCCAGCAGCCAAGCTCAGGAAGATTCACCCCTCCACTTT
CASSQAQEDSPLHF
>TRBJ1-2|TRBV6-5|TRBD1|NA
TGTGCCAGCAAACTGGACAGGGGGCGAACCTATGGCTACACCTTC
CASKLDRGRTYGYTF
>TRBJ2-1|TRBV9|TRBD1|NA
TGTGCCAGCAGCTCGCGACAGGGGGCTTCGAGCTCCTACAATGAGCAGTTCTTC
CASSSRQGASSSYNEQFF
>TRBJ2-2|TRBV5-1|TRBD2|NA
TGCGCCAGCAGCTTGGTTCTAGCGGGAGGGCCCGGGGAGCTGTTTTTT
CASSLVLAGGPGELFF
>TRBJ2-3|TRBV5-6|TRBD1|NA
TGTGCCAGCAGCTTGGAGATACAGGGGGTGGCAGATACGCAGTATTTT
CASSLEIQGVADTQYF
>TRBJ2-3|TRBV24-1|TRBD1|NA
TGTGCCACCAGTGGAAAAGGACAGGGGGGCACAGATACGCAGTATTTT
CATSGKGQGGTDTQYF
>TRBJ1-1|TRBV3-1/TRBV3-2|NA|NA
TGTGCCAGCAGCCATTCGGAGGGGACTGAAGCTTTCTTT
CASSHSEGTEAFF
>TRBJ2-7|TRBV7-2|TRBD2|NA
TGTGCCAGCAGCGTGGGACTAGCGGGAGGCGAGCAGTACTTC
CASSVGLAGGEQYF
>TRBJ1-6|TRBV10-2|TRBD1|NA
TGCGCCAGCAGTGAGTCCGGCAGGGGGAATTCACCCCTCCACTTT
CASSESGRGNSPLHF
>TRBJ2-5|TRBV12-5|NA|NA
TGTGCTAGTGGTTTTCTGGAGACCCAGTACTTC
CASGFLETQYF
>TRBJ1-2|TRBV19|TRBD1|NA
TGTGCCAGTAGTATAGCGGACAGGGGGCTCTTGAACTATGGCTACACCTTC
CASSIADRGLLNYGYTF
>TRBJ2-5|TRBV7-2|NA|NA
TGTGCCAGCAGCTTACCGGGGGGCAGAGAGACCCAGTACTTC
CASSLPGGRETQYF
>TRBJ1-1|TRBV28|NA|NA
TGTGCCAGCAGTTTTATAACAGGCACTGAAGCTTTCTTT
CASSFITGTEAFF
>TRBJ2-7|TRBV5-1|TRBD2|NA
TGCGCCAGCAGCGACGCTACGGGCGGGAGGGCGTGGGAGCAGTACTTC
CASSDATGGRAWEQYF
>TRBJ1-2|TRBV5-1|TRBD1|NA
TGCGCCAGCAGCTTGGAGGGACAGGCAACCCAGGGCTACACCTTC
CASSLEGQATQGYTF
>TRBJ1-2|TRBV30|NA|NA
TGTGCCTGGAGTGGAGGAGAATTTGGCTACACCTTC
CAWSGGEFGYTF